The clone carrying this T cell receptor (beta chain) showed up just a few times. These data belong to a study of blood T cell repertoires in COVID-19. About the research overall: Sources were T cells, B-cell-depleted T cells, or PBMCs; the material itself was cDNA or gDNA.

The CDR3 sequence is 13 residues long. V was shortened by 8 bases and J by 6 bases, with 13 bases between the two germline ends. CDR1 is LNHDA, CDR2 SQIVND, per germline (reference sequence). The assay was immunoSEQ multiplex PCR, and TCRdb's table has in-frame clones only and misses some. Of around 400,000 clones in the sample, 70% to 90% were seen once. The TCR comes from a woman aged 60-75 years with COVID-19, enrolled during active disease. The chain carries TRBV19 and TRBJ2-2; possible D gene TRBD1, 5 bases. Sequenced material: peripheral blood. CDR3 region: CASQPGYPGELFF. The CDR3 DNA follows: TGTGCCAGTCAGCCAGGGTATCCCGGGGAGCTGTTTTTT.